Below, one TCR beta chain is given with its context. The clone's antigen remains unknown. The input lacks base qualities; no much larger clone sits a single base away. The data stem from a study of cytomegalovirus exposure and HLA in healthy donors (dated by TCRdb to 2016 to 2017). Notes on the research overall: In an earlier analysis of some 610 of the donors, about 260 Gb of sequence data and 117 million unique TCR beta sequences from some 170 million T cells were reported. An early release that covered fewer than 750 HLA-typed donors contained approximately 290 gigabases of sequencing data and about 84 million unique TCR sequences. Of the roughly 410 genotyped donors, 80% to 90% were placed in the genetic ancestry cluster associated with self-reported Caucasian donors. The aim of the study was to test whether cataloging public T cell receptors could identify signatures of past pathogen exposure. Using immunosequencing, the study profiled T cell repertoires from around 670 subjects and related those repertoires to cytomegalovirus serostatus. Along with the approximately 700-subject first cohort, a separate validation cohort of around 120 different subjects was used. To predict cytomegalovirus infection status, the study brought together high-throughput TCR immunosequencing, statistical association of individual TCRs with disease status, and machine learning. A later analysis re-analyzed previously published TCR beta repertoires from 550 to 700 donors and added high-resolution HLA genotyping to study TCR occurrence patterns. In the later analysis, no new phenotypic data were used to find candidate immune exposures; instead, reliance was placed on TCR beta sequences and their occurrence across donors. An earlier analysis of around 580 of the donors used high-throughput TCR beta sequencing to judge whether each TCR beta V gene segment behaved as functional or pseudogenic. Donor age, sex, ethnicity and CMV serostatus were compiled together with the repertoire data. A later genetic analysis took genome-wide SNP genotypes for about 60% of the roughly 670 donors and used that subset as a discovery cohort. Every repertoire in the discovery cohort had been generated on one and the same sequencing platform. Both class I and class II loci were covered by HLA typing, at four-digit resolution. The number of donors typed differed by locus, with about 629-630 for A, B, C, DRB1 and DQB1, 522 for DQA1, 600 to 610 for DPA1, and 400 to 490 for DPB1. A few DR-DQ haplotypes were treated as single units for association and clustering because of strong linkage in the cohort. Among some 410 genotyped donors of the cohort, an average of about 220,000 unique TCR beta nucleotide sequences was sequenced per donor, of which about 19% were non-productive. Results and caveats for the whole study, not just this receptor: At a false discovery rate of 0.05, a later analysis linked 16,000 or so TCR beta sequences to specific HLA alleles. It was suggested by the authors that the approach could potentially be generalized to other disease states and immunological phenotypes. The sequencing pipeline was judged likely to have produced a cluster of highly shared sequence variants as a technical artifact. CMV serostatus was the only immune exposure information available for the cohort. Assigning TCR associations to individual alleles was difficult when HLA alleles, especially DR and DQ, strongly co-occurred. A later analysis found that HLA-associated TCR beta chains were more clonally expanded and had lower generation probabilities than equally common non-associated chains. While some public TCRs were present in many individuals, most TCR sequences turned up only very rarely across donors. Broadly in line with IMGT annotations, most TCR beta V segments showed up in productive rearrangements about 90% or about 30% of the time in an earlier analysis of 450 to 750 of the donors. In vitro tests confirmed that a few of the cytomegalovirus-associated TCR beta chains recognize cytomegalovirus antigens. A later genetic analysis reported fewer N-insertions in productive TCRs among donors in an Asian-associated ancestry cluster than the roughly 620-donor mean. The presence/absence analyses assumed that sequencing depth was roughly uniform across donors, and that assumption may not be true. In a later analysis, most CMV-associated TCR beta chains were found to appear HLA-restricted, with HLA associations seemingly driven largely by CMV exposure. HLA typing was unavailable for some donors at each locus, so association tests used only the typed subset. A further reported finding was that TCR beta sequences accurately predicted the HLA-A and HLA-B alleles for most subjects in the first cohort. Some IMGT-functional V segments, including TRBV6-2 and TRBV6-3, could not be told apart with the 87-base-pair reads, so those segments were excluded. Correlated functional status among segregating V segments might be attributable to linkage disequilibrium, but an unknown experimental factor could not be ruled out. Only TCR beta chains were sequenced in this cohort, and the absence of alpha or paired-chain data limited detectable features. Cytomegalovirus status was reported to be diagnosed by the classifier with high specificity and sensitivity in both the original and validation cohorts. The study gave a list of some 150 TCR beta chains associated with cytomegalovirus. In a later analysis, several top co-occurrence clusters were reported to appear linked to parvovirus B19, influenza, CMV and Epstein-Barr virus. Because counts were too low, about 18 rarely observed V segments, including chromosome 9 orphons, were excluded from the earlier analysis of around 640 of the donors. According to a later analysis, TCR association rates differed among HLA loci, with DRB1 alleles showing the most associated TCRs and HLA-C alleles showing the fewest. A later genetic analysis associated a missense DCLRE1C variant with V-gene and J-gene trimming of TCR beta chains, and an independent cohort replicated the association.

Library prep was done by the immunoSEQ multiplex PCR assay. For the multiplex PCR, a mixture combining 60 forward primers for TCR Vbeta segments and 13 reverse primers for TCR Jbeta segments was used. The CDR3 region of rearranged TCR beta genes was amplified from genomic DNA with a multiplex PCR assay. The Illumina HiSeq System was used to sequence the amplified TCR beta libraries as 87-base-pair reads. In the original analysis: Across the 500 to 700 repertoires, a later analysis counted 75 million to 90 million unique TCR beta chains, approximately 12 million of which were shared by at least two donors. A nearest-neighbor algorithm error-corrected the raw reads and collapsed the reads into unique sequences, merging closely related sequences to remove PCR and sequencing errors. To assign V, D and J gene segments, CDR3 sequences were aligned to IMGT reference sequences. For a sequence to be retained, a match of at least six nucleotides to both a V gene segment and a J gene segment was required. A rearrangement was called productive if the CDR3 had no stop codons and remained in frame with V and J, and every other rearrangement was called non-productive. Following IMGT convention, CDR3 was defined as the stretch from the second conserved V-encoded cysteine to the conserved J-encoded phenylalanine. The earlier analysis of about 560 of the donors excluded any sequence lacking an unambiguous match to a single V gene segment. In an earlier analysis of several hundred of the donors, V segments were called functional above 56.7% productive rearrangements and were called segregating when the between-donor standard deviation exceeded 5%. A statistical classification framework was built for diagnosing cytomegalovirus status from the catalog of TCR beta chain sequences. In a later analysis, TCR nucleotide sequences were compared against IMGT/GENE-DB human TR gene sequences so that V and J genes could be assigned. The TCRdist pipeline was used in a later analysis to assign CDR3 sequences and most-parsimonious VDJ recombination scenarios. In a later analysis, each TCR beta chain was defined by its CDR3 amino acid sequence together with its V-gene family, and reads lacking a unique V-gene family were excluded. A later analysis removed several hundred highly shared, low-generation-probability nucleotide sequences to deal with suspected cross-contamination and a sequencing artifact. For each public chain, a later analysis derived a clonal expansion index from normalized ranks of inferred template counts within each repertoire. A later analysis computed generation probabilities with a VDJ recombination model fitted to out-of-frame rearrangements, and checked the results against IGoR. In a later analysis, hypergeometric tests were used to score TCR-TCR, TCR-HLA and TCR-CMV co-occurrence, with a repertoire-size bias correction applied to TCR pairs. False discovery rates were estimated in a later analysis by permuting HLA or CMV assignments 20 times. In a later analysis, co-occurring TCRs were grouped using DBSCAN, with TCRdist sequence similarity added in when clustering inside HLA-allele-positive subsets. Co-occurrence clustering excluded repertoires with fewer than 30,000 or more than 120,000 public chains, plus five with anomalous nucleotide sharing. Not all clones reach the TCRdb copy of this immuneACCESS table, which keeps in-frame sequences only. Checked studies attribute under half of the gap to unresolved V genes and leave the rest unexplained. The V and J calls and clone size were taken over from that table, and D and trimming were inferred from the DNA. Counted in this sample were roughly 200,000 clones; just over 75% of them appeared once. In total, the top ten clones hold around 2.9% of the sample.

The cysteine opens and the phenylalanine closes a CDR3 of 14 amino acids. The retained sequence is limited to the CDR3, 42 bases, with the frame set at the first base. Looking up the germline V gene (reference sequence) yields CDR1 GTSNPN and CDR2 SVGIG. Between the V and J ends, shortened by 2 bases and 2 bases respectively, the junction contains 11 bases. In total, more than 500 healthy bone marrow donors made up the cohort. Cohort members were all nominally healthy when sampled, although unrecorded immune exposures were likely present. The donor tested CMV seropositive and was one of the 289 seropositive cohort members. A peripheral blood sample was collected from each donor, and TCR beta sequencing was performed on peripheral blood mononuclear cells. Genomic DNA was extracted from the blood cell samples with the Qiagen DNeasy Blood Extraction Kit.

This receptor was identified in a woman aged 55-69 years in good health and CMV-seropositive. The sequencing input was PBMCs. The receptor chain draws on TRBV30 and TRBJ2-3; the D gene cannot be named for sure. CDR3 loop: CAWSTSAYTDTQYF. The bases read TGTGCCTGGAGTACCAGCGCGTACACAGATACGCAGTATTTT.